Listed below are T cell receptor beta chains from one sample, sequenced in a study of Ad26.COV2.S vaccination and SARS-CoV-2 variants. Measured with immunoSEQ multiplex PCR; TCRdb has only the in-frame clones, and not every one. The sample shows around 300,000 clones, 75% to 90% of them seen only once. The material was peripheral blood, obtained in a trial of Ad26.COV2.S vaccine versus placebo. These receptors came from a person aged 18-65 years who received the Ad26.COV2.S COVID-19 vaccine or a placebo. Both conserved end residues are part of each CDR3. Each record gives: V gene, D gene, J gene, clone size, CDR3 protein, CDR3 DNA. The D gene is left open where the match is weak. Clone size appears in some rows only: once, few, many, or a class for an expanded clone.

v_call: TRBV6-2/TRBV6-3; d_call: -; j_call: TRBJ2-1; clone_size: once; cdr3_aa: CASSYGDEATISYNEQFF; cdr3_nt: TGTGCCAGCAGTTACGGTGACGAAGCGACTATCTCCTACAATGAGCAGTTCTTC
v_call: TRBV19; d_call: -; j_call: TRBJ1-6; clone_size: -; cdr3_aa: CASTQGNSPLHF; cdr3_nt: TGTGCCAGTACCCAGGGCAATTCACCCCTCCACTTT
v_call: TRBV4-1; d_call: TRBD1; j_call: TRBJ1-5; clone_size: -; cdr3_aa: CASSQDVTGGGNQPQHF; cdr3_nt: TGCGCCAGCAGCCAAGATGTGACAGGGGGAGGCAATCAGCCCCAGCATTTT
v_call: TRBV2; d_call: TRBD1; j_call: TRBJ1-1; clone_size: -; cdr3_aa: CASSRQGASTEAFF; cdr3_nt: TGTGCCAGCAGTCGACAGGGGGCGAGCACTGAAGCTTTCTTT
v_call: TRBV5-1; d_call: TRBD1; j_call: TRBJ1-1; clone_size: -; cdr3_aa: CASSTTGDTEAFF; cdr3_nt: TGCGCCAGCAGCACAACAGGGGACACTGAAGCTTTCTTT
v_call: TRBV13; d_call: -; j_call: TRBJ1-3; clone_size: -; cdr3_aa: CASSFTDSGNTIYF; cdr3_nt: TGTGCCAGCAGCTTCACAGACTCTGGAAACACCATATATTTT
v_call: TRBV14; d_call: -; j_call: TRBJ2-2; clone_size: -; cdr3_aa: CASSPGTNTGELFF; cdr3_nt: TGTGCCAGCAGCCCCGGGACGAACACCGGGGAGCTGTTTTTT
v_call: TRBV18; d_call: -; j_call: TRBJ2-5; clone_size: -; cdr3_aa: CASSPRTEETQYF; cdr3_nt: TGTGCCAGCTCACCTCGGACAGAAGAGACCCAGTACTTC
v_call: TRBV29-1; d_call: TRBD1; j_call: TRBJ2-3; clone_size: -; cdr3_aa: CSGQGAQTDTQYF; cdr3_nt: TGCAGCGGGCAGGGGGCGCAGACAGATACGCAGTATTTT
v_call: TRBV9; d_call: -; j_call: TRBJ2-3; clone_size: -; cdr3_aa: CASSVDSGPSKLDTDTQYF; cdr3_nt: TGTGCCAGCAGCGTAGATAGTGGGCCTAGCAAGCTTGACACAGATACGCAGTATTTT
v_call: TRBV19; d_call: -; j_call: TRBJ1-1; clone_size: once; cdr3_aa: CASTGLRGDTEAFF; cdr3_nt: TGTGCCAGTACTGGGCTGCGGGGGGACACTGAAGCTTTCTTT
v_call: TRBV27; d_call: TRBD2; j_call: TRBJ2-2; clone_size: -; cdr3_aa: CASSPGLAGGITGELFF; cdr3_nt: TGTGCCAGCAGTCCGGGACTAGCGGGGGGGATCACCGGGGAGCTGTTTTTT
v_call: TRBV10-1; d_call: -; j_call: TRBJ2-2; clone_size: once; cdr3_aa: CASSVNGPPNTGELFF; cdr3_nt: TGCGCCAGCAGTGTGAACGGACCGCCGAACACCGGGGAGCTGTTTTTT
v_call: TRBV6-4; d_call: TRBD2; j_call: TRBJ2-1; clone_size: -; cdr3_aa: CASSRLAGNEQFF; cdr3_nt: TGTGCCAGCAGTAGACTAGCCGGCAATGAGCAGTTCTTC
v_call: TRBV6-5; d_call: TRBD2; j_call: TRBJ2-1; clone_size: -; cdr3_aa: CASRRLAGSDNEQFF; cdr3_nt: TGTGCCAGCAGACGACTAGCGGGATCGGACAATGAGCAGTTCTTC
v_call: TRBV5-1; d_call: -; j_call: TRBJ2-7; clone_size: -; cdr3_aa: CASSFRTDSYEQYF; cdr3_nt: TGCGCCAGCAGCTTCCGGACGGACTCCTACGAGCAGTACTTC
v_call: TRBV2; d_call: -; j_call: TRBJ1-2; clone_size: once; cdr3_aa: CASSARVDYGYTF; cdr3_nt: TGTGCCAGCAGTGCCAGGGTGGACTATGGCTACACCTTC
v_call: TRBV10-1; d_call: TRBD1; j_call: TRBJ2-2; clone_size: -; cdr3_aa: CASSDYGTGTGELFF; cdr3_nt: TGCGCCAGCAGTGATTACGGGACAGGGACCGGGGAGCTGTTTTTT
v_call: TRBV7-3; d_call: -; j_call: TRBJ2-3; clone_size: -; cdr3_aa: CASSFMGGSTDTQYF; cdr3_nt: TGTGCCAGCAGCTTTATGGGTGGAAGCACAGATACGCAGTATTTT
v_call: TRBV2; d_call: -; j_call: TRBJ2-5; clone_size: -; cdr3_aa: CASSGGVLGETQYF; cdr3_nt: TGTGCCAGCAGTGGGGGGGTTTTGGGAGAGACCCAGTACTTC
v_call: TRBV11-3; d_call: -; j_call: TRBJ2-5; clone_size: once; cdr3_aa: CASSLRFEGETQYF; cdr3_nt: TGTGCCAGCAGCTTACGGTTTGAGGGAGAGACCCAGTACTTC
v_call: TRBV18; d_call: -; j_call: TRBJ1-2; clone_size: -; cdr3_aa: CASSAGRGNYGYTF; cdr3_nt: TGTGCCAGCTCCGCCGGGCGGGGGAACTATGGCTACACCTTC
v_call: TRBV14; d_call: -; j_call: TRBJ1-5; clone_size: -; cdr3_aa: CASSRDSNQPQHF; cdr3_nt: TGTGCCAGCAGCAGGGATAGCAATCAGCCCCAGCATTTT
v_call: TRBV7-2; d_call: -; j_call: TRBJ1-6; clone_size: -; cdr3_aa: CASSSQFGVGSPLHF; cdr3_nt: TGTGCCAGCAGCTCCCAATTTGGGGTAGGGTCACCCCTCCACTTT
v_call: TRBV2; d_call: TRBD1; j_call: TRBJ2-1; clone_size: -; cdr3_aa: CASGRGQPYNEQFF; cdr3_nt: TGTGCCAGCGGAAGGGGACAGCCCTACAATGAGCAGTTCTTC